A single sample gave rise to the 26 T cell receptor beta chains below, sequenced in a study of cytomegalovirus exposure and HLA in healthy donors. PCR primers comprised 60 Vbeta and 13 Jbeta primers. Sequenced by immunoSEQ multiplex PCR; TCRdb stores in-frame clones only, minus some. The table shows 120,000 to 150,000 clones, with 61% occurring only once. The sequenced material came from PBMCs. The receptors were gathered from a male donor in good health and CMV-seronegative.

Notes on this clone: One end of the junction varies from germline; a read error may be responsible. The chain uses TRBV4-1 and TRBJ2-5, with 11 bases that match TRBD1. CDR1 is MGHRA, CDR2 YSYEKL, per germline. CDR3 length: 17 residues. The CDR3 loop reads CASRQAAGTGGQETQYF. CDR3 DNA: TGCGCCAGCCGCCAAGCCGCCGGGACAGGGGGCCAAGAGACCCAGTACTTC.

The chain couples TRBV11-1 to TRBJ1-2; D not resolved. The CDR3 is 14 amino acids. V shed 6 bases and J shed 0 bases, with 11 bases lying between them. Germline CDR1 and CDR2: SGHAT and FQDESV (reference sequence). The CDR3 DNA reads as TGTGCCAGCAGTATGAACAGAGCTAACTATGGCTACACCTTC. As protein: CASSMNRANYGYTF.

The chain employs TRBV5-8 and TRBJ1-6; tentative D call: TRBD1 (6 bases). Between the trimmed V and J ends, which lost 0 bases and 9 bases, there was a span of 16 bases. The CDR3 loop spans 16 amino acids. Germline lookup yields CDR1 SGHTS and CDR2 YDEGEE. The CDR3, as DNA: TGTGCCAGCAGCTTGGCCCAAGGGGGGGCGCCTTCACCCCTCCACTTT. Protein: CASSLAQGGAPSPLHF.

This clone has more than one count but fewer than ten. The gene calls are TRBV5-4 and TRBJ2-2; 7 positions match TRBD2. Trimming took 8 bases from V and 1 from J; bases not matched to a gene: 2. Germline-derived CDR1 and CDR2 are SGHNT and YYREEE (reference sequence). CDR3 length equals 13 residues. The CDR3 sequence: CASLAVNTGELFF. In nucleotides, the CDR3 is TGTGCCAGTCTAGCGGTGAACACCGGGGAGCTGTTTTTT.

V is TRBV6-5 and J is TRBJ2-5; 8 bases are a match to TRBD2. The CDR3 runs 16 residues. Looked up from germline, CDR1 is MNHEY and CDR2 is SVGAGI. V shed 0 bases and J 4 bases; nucleotides not matched to a gene: 7. CDR3 loop: CASSYSMAGGSETQYF. DNA of the CDR3: TGTGCCAGCAGTTACTCGATGGCGGGGGGTTCAGAGACCCAGTACTTC.

The chain's CDR3 is CASSGSSGGPQIQETQYF. In DNA, the CDR3 is TGTGCCAGCAGTGGTAGTAGCGGGGGGCCTCAAATCCAAGAGACCCAGTACTTC. V is TRBV2 and J is TRBJ2-5, with 10 nucleotides matching TRBD2. The ends lost 4 bases at V and 1 base at J; junction bases unmatched: 12. The length of the CDR3 is 18 residues. CDR1 and CDR2 from the germline V gene are SNHLY and FYNNEI.

V gene TRBV11-3 combines with J gene TRBJ2-5; 8 bases map to TRBD2. This CDR3 contains 13 residues. The ends lost 8 bases at V and 5 bases at J; junction bases unmatched: 7. The V gene's germline CDR1 is SGHNT and CDR2 YENEEA. The CDR3 bases are TGTGCCAGCGCCGCGGGGGGCTTGGAGACCCAGTACTTC. Protein product: CASAAGGLETQYF. Full variable domain (remainder filled in from reference TRBV11-3 and TRBJ2-5): EAGVVQSPRYKIIEKKQPVAFWCNPISGHNTLYWYLQNLGQGPELLIRYENEEAVDDSQLPKDRFSAERLKGVDSTLKIQPAELGDSAVYLCASAAGGLETQYFGPGTRLLVL.

This clone was detected a few times. V is TRBV2 and J is TRBJ1-5; TRBD1 might be the D (5 bases). Germline loops: CDR1 SNHLY, CDR2 FYNNEI. The CDR3 runs to 15 residues. Trimming removed 2 bases from V and 1 base from J, with 9 bases in between. The CDR3 reads CASSEFGGSNQPQHF. The DNA for the CDR3 is TGTGCCAGCAGTGAATTCGGGGGGAGCAATCAGCCCCAGCATTTT.

Only one count was recorded for this clone. The rearrangement uses TRBV4-1 and TRBJ2-1; TRBD2 matches 7 bases. J gave up 5 bases and V 0 bases, and 4 bases lay outside the gene matches. Germline loops: CDR1 MGHRA, CDR2 YSYEKL. The CDR3 sequence is 15 residues long. The CDR3: CASSQEETSHNEQFF. The CDR3 DNA is TGCGCCAGCAGCCAAGAGGAGACTAGCCACAATGAGCAGTTCTTC.

The J gene is TRBJ2-3, the V gene TRBV11-1, with D perhaps matching TRBD2 (6 bases). The V end was cut by 1 base, the J end by 2 bases, with 13 bases between. Germline-derived CDR1 and CDR2 are SGHAT and FQDESV (reference sequence). This CDR3 contains 16 residues. In DNA, the CDR3 is TGTGCCAGCAGCTTAGGATTGGCGGGGAACACAGATACGCAGTATTTT. This encodes CASSLGLAGNTDTQYF.

The rearrangement links TRBV5-1 to TRBJ2-5; TRBD1 aligns across 10 bases. The CDR3 is made up of 15 amino acids. With 3 bases clipped from V and 3 bases from J, the junction kept 5 bases outside the gene matches. Looked up from germline, CDR1 is SGHRS and CDR2 is YFSETQ. DNA of the CDR3: TGCGCCAGCAGCTGGGACAGGGGCGAGGAAGAGACCCAGTACTTC. The encoded protein is CASSWDRGEEETQYF.

This clone appeared a few times. CDR3 protein: CASSPEGAYEQYF. In DNA form, the CDR3 reads TGTGCCAGTAGTCCCGAGGGGGCCTACGAGCAGTACTTC. The rearrangement joins TRBV19 to TRBJ2-7, with D possibly TRBD1 on 6 matching bases. The V gene lost 5 bases and the J gene lost 2 bases, with 10 bases spanning the gap. The length of the CDR3 is 13 residues. Germline CDR1 reads LNHDA; CDR2 reads SQIVND (reference sequence).

This clone showed up just a few times. The gene calls are TRBV7-9 and TRBJ1-6, with D unresolved. The germline V gene has CDR1 SEHNR and CDR2 FQNEAQ (reference sequence). CDR3 length: 16 amino acids. V was pared by 6 bases and J by 0 bases, with 12 bases between. CDR3 nucleotides: TGTGCCAGCAGAAACAGTTTGAGCTCCTATAATTCACCCCTCCACTTT. As protein: CASRNSLSSYNSPLHF.

This chain uses TRBV7-2 with TRBJ2-3; no firm D call. The V end lost 1 base, the J end lost 6 bases, and 11 bases lay between the germline ends. Germline CDR1 reads SGHTA; CDR2 reads FQGNSA. The CDR3 runs to 14 residues. CDR3 in DNA: TGTGCCAGCAGCTTAGGGCTAGACCCCGATACGCAGTATTTT. Protein product: CASSLGLDPDTQYF.

This clone has only a few counts. This sequence joins TRBV2 and TRBJ1-4; the D is unclear. V dropped 5 bases and J dropped 8 bases, with 21 bases sitting between them. Germline loops: CDR1 SNHLY, CDR2 FYNNEI. The CDR3 contains 16 residues. CDR3 amino acids: CASSRNPTIQTEKLFF. The CDR3 nucleotides read TGTGCCAGCAGTCGAAACCCGACGATACAGACGGAAAAACTGTTTTTT.

This clone was counted a few times. The chain couples TRBV7-9 to TRBJ2-7; perhaps TRBD1 as D (5 bases). This CDR3 spans 13 amino acids. V gave up 9 bases and J gave up 1 base, with 13 bases separating them. Germline values: CDR1 SEHNR, CDR2 FQNEAQ (reference sequence). CDR3 coding DNA: TGTGCCAGAGAACAAAAGGGGTCCTACGAGCAGTACTTC. It specifies CAREQKGSYEQYF. The full variable domain, with the rest looked up from reference TRBV7-9 and TRBJ2-7, is DTGVSQNPRHKITKRGQNVTFRCDPISEHNRLYWYRQTLGQGPEFLTYFQNEAQLEKSRLLSDRFSAERPKGSFSTLEIQRTEQGDSAMYLCAREQKGSYEQYFGPGTRLTVT.

The chain recombines TRBV29-1 with TRBJ2-2, with D perhaps matching TRBD1 (5 bases). V was pared by 4 bases and J by 7 bases, with 19 bases between. CDR1 SQVTM and CDR2 ANQGSEA come from the germline V gene. This CDR3 has 15 amino acids. The DNA of the CDR3 is TGCAGCGTTGTTTCGGGTGGGGCGCAGAGCGGGGAGCTGTTTTTT. Its translation is CSVVSGGAQSGELFF.

The rearrangement uses TRBV5-6 and TRBJ2-3; D is undetermined. Germline assignment: CDR1 SGHDT and CDR2 YYEEEE. V was trimmed by 1 base and J by 5 bases, leaving 5 bases between them. This CDR3 has 12 amino acids. The chain's CDR3 is CASSLNLDTQYF. CDR3 in DNA: TGTGCCAGCAGCTTGAATCTAGATACGCAGTATTTT.

The chain is built from TRBV5-4 and TRBJ2-7, with 10 bases matching TRBD2. The CDR3 consists of 14 residues. Per germline, CDR1 SGHNT and CDR2 YYREEE (reference sequence). Germline trimming cut 2 bases from V and 2 bases from J; bases unmatched to any gene: 1. The CDR3 loop reads CASSFSGGPYEQYF. The CDR3 DNA follows: TGTGCCAGCAGCTTTAGCGGGGGGCCCTACGAGCAGTACTTC.

V gene TRBV5-4 combines with J gene TRBJ2-5; the D gene is possibly TRBD2 (5 bases). The V and J ends lost 0 bases and 5 bases respectively, with 14 bases between them. CDR3 size: 15 residues. Germline lookup yields CDR1 SGHNT and CDR2 YYREEE (reference sequence). The CDR3 DNA is TGTGCCAGCAGCTTGGTTCCGGGAAGAGGGGAGACCCAGTACTTC. The encoded protein is CASSLVPGRGETQYF.

This chain uses TRBV30 with TRBJ1-1, with 7 bases that match TRBD1. J was trimmed by 1 base and V by 5 bases; bases with no gene match: 4. Germline values: CDR1 GTSNPN, CDR2 SVGIG (reference sequence). The CDR3 runs 13 residues. The CDR3 sequence is CAWEGQQNTEAFF. For the CDR3, the DNA is TGTGCCTGGGAGGGACAGCAGAACACTGAAGCTTTCTTT. The whole variable domain, filled in from reference TRBV30 and TRBJ1-1, reads SQTIHQWPATLVQPVGSPLSLECTVEGTSNPNLYWYRQAAGRGLQLLFYSVGIGQISSEVPQNLSASRPQDRQFILSSKKLLLSDSGFYLCAWEGQQNTEAFFGQGTRLTVV.

The J gene is TRBJ1-5, the V gene TRBV4-2, with 7 bases aligning to TRBD1. Germline assignment: CDR1 LGHNA and CDR2 YNFKEQ. The CDR3 totals 16 residues. Trimming removed 0 bases from V and 5 bases from J; junction bases left unmatched: 7. The CDR3 region has the DNA TGTGCCAGCAGCCAAGAGGGCGGGCAGGGGGATCAGCCCCAGCATTTT. Translating gives CASSQEGGQGDQPQHF.

This chain uses TRBV19 with TRBJ1-2, with 10 positions matching TRBD1. Trimming took 1 base from V and 6 from J; bases not matched to a gene: 5. Germline V gene sequence: CDR1 LNHDA, CDR2 SQIVND (reference sequence). The CDR3 is 15 residues long. CDR3 nucleotide sequence: TGTGCCAGTAGTATAGTAGACAGGGGGCAACATGGCTACACCTTC. This gives the protein CASSIVDRGQHGYTF.

The rearrangement joins TRBV9 to TRBJ2-1; 8 bases match TRBD2. This CDR3 has 16 residues. J gave up 5 bases and V 0 bases, and 7 bases lay outside the gene matches. Per the germline V gene, CDR1 is SGDLS and CDR2 is YYNGEE. CDR3 nucleotide sequence: TGTGCCAGCAGCGTAGTCGGGAGCGGGGGTCACAATGAGCAGTTCTTC. Protein sequence: CASSVVGSGGHNEQFF. Filled out from reference TRBV9 and TRBJ2-1, the complete variable domain reads DSGVTQTPKHLITATGQRVTLRCSPRSGDLSVYWYQQSLDQGLQFLIQYYNGEERAKGNILERFSAQQFPDLHSELNLSSLELGDSALYFCASSVVGSGGHNEQFFGPGTRLTVL.

This chain uses TRBV5-1 with TRBJ2-5; tentatively, D is TRBD1 (6 bases). This CDR3 is built from 15 residues. The germline V gene encodes CDR1 SGHRS and CDR2 YFSETQ. V gave up 6 bases and J gave up 5 bases, with 20 bases separating them. CDR3 DNA: TGCGCCAGCACACGACAGGCCGGGATGGAGGAGACCCAGTACTTC. Translation: CASTRQAGMEETQYF.

This chain connects TRBV6-5 to TRBJ2-3; a weak D match, TRBD1 (6 bases). The length of the CDR3 is 15 residues. From germline, CDR1 is MNHEY and CDR2 SVGAGI. V shed 0 bases and J shed 2 bases, with 9 bases lying between them. The CDR3 DNA follows: TGTGCCAGCAGTTACTCTGACAGGAACACAGATACGCAGTATTTT. Encoded protein: CASSYSDRNTDTQYF.